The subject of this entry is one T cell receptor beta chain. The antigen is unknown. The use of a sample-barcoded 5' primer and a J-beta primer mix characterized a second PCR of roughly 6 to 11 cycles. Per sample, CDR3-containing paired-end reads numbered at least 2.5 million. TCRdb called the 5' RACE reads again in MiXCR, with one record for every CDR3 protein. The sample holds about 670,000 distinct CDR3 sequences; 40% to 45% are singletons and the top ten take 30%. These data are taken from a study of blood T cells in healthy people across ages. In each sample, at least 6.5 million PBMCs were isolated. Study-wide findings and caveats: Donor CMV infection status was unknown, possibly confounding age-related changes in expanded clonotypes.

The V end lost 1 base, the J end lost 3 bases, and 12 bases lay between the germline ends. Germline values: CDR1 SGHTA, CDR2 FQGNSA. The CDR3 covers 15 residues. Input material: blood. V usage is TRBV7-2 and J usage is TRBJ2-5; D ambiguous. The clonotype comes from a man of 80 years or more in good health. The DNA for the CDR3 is TGTGCCAGCAGCTTAGGTCCGGCTAGAGAAGAGACCCAGTACTTC. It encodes CASSLGPAREETQYF.